This TCR beta chain was obtained from a study of blood T cell repertoires in COVID-19. Study background: The origin of the acute and convalescent COVID-19 samples was the United States, Italy and Spain. From T cells, B-cell-depleted T cells, or PBMCs came the material, which was cDNA or gDNA.

Per the original methods: Estimation of nucleated cell counts was performed using reference gene primer amplification. Only in-frame clones appear in the TCRdb table, and some are missing; sequencing was by immunoSEQ multiplex PCR. Clonal size and the V and J genes are those of that table, whereas D and trimming came from the DNA. The sample records over 130,000 clones, roughly nine tenths being singletons. This CDR3 contains 19 residues. The trim removed 1 base at V and 0 bases at J, leaving 8 bases unmatched. Germline V gene sequence: CDR1 LGHDT, CDR2 YNNKEL (reference sequence). V usage is TRBV3-1 (or the pseudogene TRBV3-2) and J usage is TRBJ2-1; 11 bases match TRBD2. This TCR derives from a woman aged 55-70 years with active or convalescent COVID-19. The specimen sequenced was peripheral blood. CDR3 loop: CASSQGLAGGPRSYNEQFF. Written as DNA, the CDR3 is TGTGCCAGCAGCCAAGGGCTAGCGGGGGGCCCCCGCTCCTACAATGAGCAGTTCTTC.